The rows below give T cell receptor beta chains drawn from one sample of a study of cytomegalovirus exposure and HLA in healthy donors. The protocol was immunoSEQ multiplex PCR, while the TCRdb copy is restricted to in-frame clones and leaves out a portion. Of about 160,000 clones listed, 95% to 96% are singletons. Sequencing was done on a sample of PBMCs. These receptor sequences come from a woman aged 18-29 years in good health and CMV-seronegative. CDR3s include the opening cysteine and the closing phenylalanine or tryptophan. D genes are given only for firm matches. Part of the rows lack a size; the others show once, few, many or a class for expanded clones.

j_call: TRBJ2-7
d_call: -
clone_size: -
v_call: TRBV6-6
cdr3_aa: CASSPAGLRSYF

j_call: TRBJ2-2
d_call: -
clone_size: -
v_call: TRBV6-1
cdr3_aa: CASSEVQGTGELFF

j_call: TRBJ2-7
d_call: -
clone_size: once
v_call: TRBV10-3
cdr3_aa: CATRGPGYEQYF

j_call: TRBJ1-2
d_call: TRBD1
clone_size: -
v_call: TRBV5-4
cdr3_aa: CASSAPDRGTAGYTF

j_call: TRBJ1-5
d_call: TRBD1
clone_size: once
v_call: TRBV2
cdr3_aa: CASSPGQSGGQPQHF

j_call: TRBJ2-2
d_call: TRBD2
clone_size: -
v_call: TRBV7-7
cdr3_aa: CASSTGLASGTGELFF

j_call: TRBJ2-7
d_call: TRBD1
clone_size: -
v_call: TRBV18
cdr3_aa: CASSPPSRGPYEQYF

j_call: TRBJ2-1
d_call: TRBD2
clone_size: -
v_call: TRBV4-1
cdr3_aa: CASSPPAGPSGGDNEQFF

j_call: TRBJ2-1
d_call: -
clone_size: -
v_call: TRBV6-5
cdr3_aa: CASSYSASSYNEQFF

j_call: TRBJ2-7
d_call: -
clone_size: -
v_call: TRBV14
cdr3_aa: CASSQGHYDSSYEQYF

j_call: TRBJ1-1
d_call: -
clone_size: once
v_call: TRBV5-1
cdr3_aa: CASSLGVPNTEAFF

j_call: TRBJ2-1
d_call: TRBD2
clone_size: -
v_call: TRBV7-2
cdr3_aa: CASSLVSTSGVYEQFF

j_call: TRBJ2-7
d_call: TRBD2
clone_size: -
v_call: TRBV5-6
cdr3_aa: CASSSRLAPYEQYF

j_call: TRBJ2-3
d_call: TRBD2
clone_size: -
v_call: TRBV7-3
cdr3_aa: CASSHASGGGLGNTDTQYF